Below, one T cell receptor (beta chain) is given with its context. The target antigen is unknown. The entry originates in a study of T cell responses to AZD1222 COVID-19 vaccine. Clones were read by immunoSEQ multiplex PCR, and TCRdb kept only the in-frame ones, dropping some. The sample shows about 180,000 clones, around nine tenths of them seen only once. This CDR3 region has 16 residues. Trimming took 0 bases from V and 0 from J; bases not matched to a gene: 4. Germline V CDR1 and CDR2: GTSNPN, SVGIG (reference sequence). Regarding the study as a whole: Two AZD1222 administrations were followed by greater Spike-specific TCR breadth and depth. Across the whole spike, CD4 TCRs peaked at regions 160-218 and 743-854. The number of AZD1222 recipients seropositive at baseline was only five to seven.

The source material was peripheral blood, sampled on day 0 of AZD1222 vaccination. The gene calls are TRBV30 and TRBJ1-2, with 10 bases fitting TRBD1. The clonotype comes from an adult in good health. CDR3 DNA sequence: TGTGCCTGGAGTGTTCGACAGGGGGCTCCTAACTATGGCTACACCTTC. Residues: CAWSVRQGAPNYGYTF. The whole variable domain, filled in from reference TRBV30 and TRBJ1-2, reads SQTIHQWPATLVQPVGSPLSLECTVEGTSNPNLYWYRQAAGRGLQLLFYSVGIGQISSEVPQNLSASRPQDRQFILSSKKLLLSDSGFYLCAWSVRQGAPNYGYTFGSGTRLTVV.